The 11 T cell receptor beta chains below come from one sample, sequenced in a study of blood T cells in healthy people across ages (dated by TCRdb to the mid-2010s). Receptor libraries were prepared by 5' RACE. Instrument used: Illumina HiSeq 2500. The second PCR ran for about 6 to 12 cycles and used a J-beta primer mix along with a sample-barcoded 5' primer. Starting from the raw public reads, TCRdb applied fastp trimming at Q25, assembled clones with MiXCR and retained in-frame beta chains. Each CDR3 protein gets just one entry, which takes the most common genes and DNA from the rows behind it. Present in this sample are 1.5 million to 2 million distinct CDR3 sequences, under 30% of which were seen just once. Around 7.7% of the sample rests with the top ten. The sample taken for sequencing was blood. Receptors were obtained from a woman aged 30 to 39 in good health.

This clonotype showed up just a few times. This chain connects TRBV5-1 to TRBJ2-1; 12 nucleotides align to TRBD2. CDR1 is SGHRS, CDR2 YFSETQ, per germline. Unmatched junction bases numbered 6, after V lost 6 bases and J lost 5 bases. This CDR3 is built from 15 residues. The CDR3 DNA sequence: TGCGCCAGCACCCCGCTAGCGGGAGGGAACAATGAGCAGTTCTTC. It translates to CASTPLAGGNNEQFF.

V is TRBV5-5 and J is TRBJ2-7; no clear D. Germline loops: CDR1 SGHKS, CDR2 YYEKEE (reference sequence). This CDR3 is 14 amino acids long. V lost 4 bases, J lost 6 bases, and 17 bases lay in between. CDR3 bases: TGTGCCAGCAGCGAAACCGGGCCCTTTGCCGAGCAGTACTTC. This translates into CASSETGPFAEQYF.

The rearrangement links TRBV2 to TRBJ1-6; 8 bases align to TRBD1. The CDR3 consists of 15 residues. J was trimmed by 7 bases and V by 0 bases; bases with no gene match: 2. The V gene's germline CDR1 is SNHLY and CDR2 FYNNEI. CDR3 coding DNA: TGTGCCAGCAGTGAAGCGCGACAGGGGAATTCACCCCTCCACTTT. Encoded protein: CASSEARQGNSPLHF.

This clonotype showed up just a few times. The rearrangement links TRBV5-1 to TRBJ1-2; D gene ambiguous. Trimming removed 5 bases at V and 9 bases at J, with 14 bases between. This CDR3 has 12 residues. Germline V gives CDR1 SGHRS, CDR2 YFSETQ. This CDR3 reads CASRRGDHSYTF. The CDR3, as DNA: TGCGCCAGCAGGAGAGGTGATCACAGCTACACCTTC. Based on the CDR3 plus reference TRBV5-1 and TRBJ1-2, the full variable domain is KAGVTQTPRYLIKTRGQQVTLSCSPISGHRSVSWYQQTPGQGLQFLFEYFSETQRNKGNFPGRFSGRQFSNSRSEMNVSTLELGDSALYLCASRRGDHSYTFGSGTRLTVV.

This clonotype showed up many times. The chain joins TRBV7-2 to TRBJ2-3, with 8 bases lining up with TRBD2. This CDR3 comprises 17 residues. CDR1 and CDR2 from the germline V gene are SGHTA and FQGNSA. With 5 bases clipped from V and 6 bases from J, the junction kept 16 bases outside the gene matches. Here the CDR3 DNA reads TGTGCCAGCAGCCAAGACCCGACTAGTCCGGGAGGGGATACGCAGTATTTT. It encodes CASSQDPTSPGGDTQYF.

Worth noting for this clonotype: At one of its ends the junction is not consistent with the germline gene, which may arise from a read error. J is TRBJ2-6 and V is TRBV6-6; possibly TRBD1 for D (6 bases). This CDR3 contains 14 residues. From germline, CDR1 is MNHNY and CDR2 SVGAGI (reference sequence). CDR3 bases: TGTGCCAGCAGCACACAGGGTGGGGCCAACGTCCGGACTTTC. The encoded protein is CASSTQGGANVRTF.

This chain connects TRBV10-1 to TRBJ2-1, with D hard to call. CDR1 and CDR2 (germline): WNHNN, SYGVQD (reference sequence). V lost 5 bases and J lost 5, with 16 bases in between. The CDR3 is 15 amino acids. DNA of the CDR3: TGCGCCAGCAGTTACTCAACTACGCCCGACAATGAGCAGTTCTTC. This gives the protein CASSYSTTPDNEQFF.

This clonotype has a handful of counts. The chain uses TRBV20-1 and TRBJ1-1; TRBD1 is a possible D gene (6 bases). The germline V gene encodes CDR1 DFQATT and CDR2 SNEGSKA (reference sequence). There are 12 residues in the CDR3. Trimming took off 8 bases at V and 1 base at J, with 11 bases between the two ends. The CDR3 bases are TGCAGTTCCTCGGACAGGAACACTGAAGCTTTCTTT. The encoded protein is CSSSDRNTEAFF.

This clonotype appeared many times. The chain couples TRBV5-1 to TRBJ1-2; 7 bases align to TRBD1. The germline V gene encodes CDR1 SGHRS and CDR2 YFSETQ. J was trimmed by 8 bases and V by 0 bases; bases with no gene match: 4. This CDR3 spans 13 amino acids. CDR3 bases: TGCGCCAGCAGCTTGGGACAGGGTCAAGGCTACACCTTC. It translates to CASSLGQGQGYTF.

The rearrangement links TRBV5-6 to TRBJ1-2; 8 nucleotides line up with TRBD1. Trimming removed 3 bases from V and 1 base from J; junction bases left unmatched: 5. Germline V gene sequence: CDR1 SGHDT, CDR2 YYEEEE. The CDR3 runs 15 residues. The CDR3 bases are TGTGCCAGCAGCTGGCGACAGGGGTATAACTATGGCTACACCTTC. As protein: CASSWRQGYNYGYTF.

This clonotype has more than one count but fewer than ten. The chain employs TRBV15 and TRBJ2-1; 12 bases agree with TRBD2. J was trimmed by 6 bases and V by 3 bases; bases with no gene match: 12. This CDR3 is built from 18 residues. The V gene's germline CDR1 is LNHNV and CDR2 YYDKDF (reference sequence). Here the CDR3 DNA reads TGTGCCACCAGCAGCACCACTAGCGGGGGGAGGGGTGGCAATGAGCAGTTCTTC. Translating it yields CATSSTTSGGRGGNEQFF.